This T cell receptor beta chain originates from a study of shared clonotypes between healthy human individuals (dated by TCRdb to about 2020). Regarding the study in general: The cohort comprised a couple of women and three men aged 18 to 49 years. For each donor, three plates each were used for CD4 naive and CD4 memory, two plates were used for CD8 naive, and one plate was used for CD8 memory. To estimate repertoire size and how much clonotypes are shared between individuals, the study performed deep sequencing of blood TCR repertoires from roughly five healthy adults. Libraries were prepared and TCR repertoires were sequenced by different laboratories using diverse techniques, in order to increase sequencing depth and limit assay-specific biases. Leukapheresis yielded between about 0.9 and 10 billion PBMCs per donor.

On the study overall, not on this receptor specifically: Larger estimated clonotype richness was generally found for naive subsets than for memory subsets. Only blood was sampled, and tissue TCR repertoires likely differ from those in blood. When a few donors were compared, the shared fraction of clonotypes was around 4.6% for naive CD4, approximately 3.5% for naive CD8, roughly 2.3% for memory CD4, and under 0.5% for memory CD8. Because the study included a small number of donors, the genetic and exposure-history diversity represented was limited. Rarefaction of sorted-subset datasets indicated incomplete sequencing despite the large sequencing depth. Clonotypes shared by all four sorted-subset donors showed higher generation probabilities than non-shared clonotypes. Pairwise subsampling led to the expectation that sequencing depth would affect the degree of clonotype sharing among donors.

The donors were healthy, HIV-negative adults with no recently reported acute infections or vaccinations. Every donor was a Caucasian adult residing in Nashville, Tennessee, USA. CD4+ T cells were enriched by magnetic negative selection, after which naive cells were positively selected on CD45RA and the negative fraction was taken as the memory subset. After blood collection by leukapheresis, PBMCs were isolated using Ficoll-Histopaque density gradient centrifugation and then cryopreserved in the vapor phase of liquid nitrogen. Purity and quantity of every magnetically sorted T cell population were checked by analytical flow cytometry. Each sorted fraction had its genomic DNA isolated and then quantified by UV absorbance on a Nanodrop 2000c. Comments on this clone: Its antigen remains undetermined. This likely reflects a read error, since a far larger clone is one base away.

Using the deep immunoSEQ assay, TCR CDR3 regions were amplified from genomic DNA by multiplex PCR. Extracted genomic DNA from each cell subset was spread evenly across all wells of several immunoSEQ 96-well plates, with each plate serving as a replicate. Each replicate PCR for sorted subsets received about 180 ng genomic DNA, equal to 28,000 or so T cell genomes. Purified libraries were quantified with a Qubit 3.0 fluorometer, sized on a Bioanalyzer 2100, and re-quantified with the KAPA Library Quantification kit. Each immunoSEQ 96-well plate was sequenced on its own single-read 150-cycle Illumina NextSeq 550 flow cell. As for the authors' bioinformatics: Because only junctional sequences without quality scores were contained in the immunoSEQ output, filtering matching that applied to full-length reads could not be performed. Sequences were annotated with PyIR, a Python wrapper for IgBLAST v1.9, and V/J genes and CDR3 were assigned using IMGT germline references. Any read was removed if the V/J assignment was weak (E-value above 1e-6), the CDR3 was missing, or the read contained stop codons, out-of-frame junctions, or ambiguous translated residues. V3J clonotypes were defined as sequences sharing an identical inferred V gene, J gene, and CDR3 amino acid sequence. The percentage overlap between two repertoires was calculated by dividing the number of shared unique clonotypes by the size of the smaller repertoire. Repertoire richness was assessed with RTK rarefaction, the Chao1 estimator, and Recon v2.1 estimates of unobserved clonotypes. Generation probabilities were computed with OLGA for all TCRbeta clonotypes obtained by the gDNA method from several donors. TCRdb re-hosts the immuneACCESS table, in-frame sequences only. Its copies lack some clones; in the studies checked, an unresolved V gene accounts for under half of them, and the cause for the rest is not known. V, J and clone size are those of that table, while D and trimming were read from the DNA. Present in this sample are around 990,000 clones, 60% to 85% of which were seen just once. About 0.94% of the sample is held by the ten biggest clonotypes.

Its CDR3 holds 16 amino acids, cysteine through phenylalanine. Kept here is only the CDR3 DNA, which spans 48 bases and is read in frame from base 1. V is pruned by 5 bases and J by 3 bases, leaving 5 bases of the junction without a gene match. Taken from the germline V gene, the CDR1 and CDR2 loops are LGHNA and YNFKEQ. The V and J genes are TRBV4-2 and TRBJ2-1; 12 of the junction bases match TRBD2. The receptor was derived from a man between 18 and 29 years old in good health. Some clones in this sample may be carry-over from other donors' samples. Sample: memory CD4+ T cells from PBMCs. The cell subset or site label, as the study defines it: CD45RA-negative fraction. DNA sequence: TGTGCCAGCAGCTTCTCGACTAGCGGGAGCTACAATGAGCAGTTCTTC. It encodes CASSFSTSGSYNEQFF.